This T cell receptor (beta chain) appears in the sequencing data of a study of beta chain features in type 1 diabetes. The germline V gene encodes CDR1 SGHAT and CDR2 FQNNGV. J lost 0 bases, V lost 5 bases, and 13 bases had no gene match. This CDR3 is 17 amino acids long. As every portion of the isolated RNA was reverse transcribed, the sequencing read expressed TCRB transcripts. Using immunoSEQ multiplex PCR, the repertoire was profiled, and TCRdb retains in-frame clones only, with some absent. This table holds approximately 170,000 clones, 50% to 70% found once. Findings of the study overall: There was no resolution here of whether HLA type influences TCRB rearrangement. More deletions and fewer insertions at VDJ junctions were found in patients with type 1 diabetes. Moderate yet significant TCRB CDR3 shortening was seen in Type 1 diabetes patients in all four CD4+ subsets.

One heparinised draw, averaging roughly 110 mL, was taken per donor. Details on this clone: Its specificity is not known.

The sample consisted of naive CD4+ T cells from blood. V usage is TRBV11-2 and J usage is TRBJ2-7; the match to TRBD1 covers 7 bases. This TCR came from a man younger than 40 with type 1 diabetes. CDR3 loop: CASSRVMGQKFSYEQYF. In nucleotides, the CDR3 is TGTGCCAGCAGCAGGGTAATGGGACAGAAATTCTCCTACGAGCAGTACTTC.